The 9 T cell receptor beta chains given below trace back to one sample, sequenced in a study of OX40 agonist ivuxolimab in advanced cancers. Measured with immunoSEQ multiplex PCR; TCRdb has only the in-frame clones, and not every one. The sample carries 50,000 to 70,000 clones, around four fifths recorded once. The sample here was CD4+ or CD8+ T cells sorted from blood, taken in a trial of the OX40 agonist ivuxolimab. The receptors derive from an adult with an advanced solid tumor such as melanoma, head and neck, liver or kidney cancer.

This chain's CDR3 is CASSLIGPIAGGRNEQFF. DNA for the CDR3: TGTGCCAGCAGCTTAATTGGCCCCATAGCGGGGGGGCGAAATGAGCAGTTCTTC. V usage is TRBV7-3 and J usage is TRBJ2-1, with 11 bases matching TRBD2. There are 18 residues in the CDR3. Germline V CDR1 and CDR2: SGHTA, FQGTGA. Trimming at V came to 1 base and at J to 7 bases, leaving 12 bases not matched to a gene.

The sample holds a few counts of this clone. The chain joins TRBV5-6 to TRBJ1-5; D not certain. The V gene's germline CDR1 is SGHDT and CDR2 YYEEEE. The CDR3 consists of 13 residues. Between the trimmed V and J ends, which lost 2 bases and 3 bases, there was a span of 6 bases. The CDR3 DNA reads TGTGCCAGCAGCTTAAGGACCAATCAGCCCCAGCATTTT. Its protein is CASSLRTNQPQHF.

The CDR3 here is CASSPRTKHYEQYF. For the CDR3, the DNA is TGTGCCAGCAGCCCTCGAACTAAACACTACGAGCAGTACTTC. The chain uses TRBV11-2 and TRBJ2-7; D is unclear. Trimming took off 5 bases at V and 3 bases at J, with 14 bases between the two ends. CDR3 length equals 14 residues. Germline assignment: CDR1 SGHAT and CDR2 FQNNGV.

Only one count was recorded for this clone. The rearrangement links TRBV5-4 to TRBJ2-1; D may be TRBD1 or TRBD2 (7 bases each). Trimming stripped 4 bases from V and 8 bases from J, with 22 bases between. The CDR3 is 16 amino acids. The germline CDR1 and CDR2 sequences are SGHNT and YYREEE (reference sequence). For the CDR3, the DNA is TGTGCCAGCAGCCCCGCCGCGACAGGGAGGGCCGATGAGCAGTTCTTC. This sequence encodes CASSPAATGRADEQFF.

V gene TRBV21-1 combines with J gene TRBJ2-7; TRBD2, the D gene given by the table, was not confirmed from the DNA. TRBV21-1 is a documented pseudogene. The CDR3 is made up of 15 amino acids. CDR3 sequence reads: CARGGGREGLFEQYF. The CDR3 coding sequence is TGTGCCAGAGGGGGAGGACGGGAGGGGCTGTTCGAGCAGTACTTC.

This clone appeared a single time. The V gene is TRBV7-9, the J gene TRBJ1-3; D not certain. With 5 bases removed from V and 0 bases from J, the gap between germline ends came to 8 bases. This CDR3 comprises 14 residues. Germline CDR1 and CDR2: SEHNR and FQNEAQ (reference sequence). As DNA, the CDR3 is TGTGCCAGCAGCGTTACCTCCTCTGGAAACACCATATATTTT. This sequence encodes CASSVTSSGNTIYF.

This chain joins TRBV29-1 and TRBJ2-7; tentative D call: TRBD2 (5 bases). The germline CDR1 and CDR2 sequences are SQVTM and ANQGSEA. The CDR3 consists of 12 residues. V was trimmed by 7 bases and J by 0 bases, leaving 10 bases between them. The CDR3 spells CSAREFSYEQYF. CDR3 coding DNA: TGCAGCGCCCGGGAATTCTCCTACGAGCAGTACTTC.

The V call is TRBV7-8, the J call TRBJ2-2, with 14 bases lining up with TRBD2. From germline, CDR1 is SGHVS and CDR2 FQNEAQ. V dropped 6 bases and J dropped 6; count of bases not matched to a gene: 12. This CDR3 region has 18 residues. For the CDR3, the DNA is TGTGCCAGCAGTTTAACAGCGGGACTAGCGGGAGTGGCCGGGGAGCTGTTTTTT. As protein: CASSLTAGLAGVAGELFF.

The chain links TRBV5-4 to TRBJ1-2, with a weak D call TRBD1 (6 bases). The CDR3 is 14 residues long. The germline CDR1 and CDR2 sequences are SGHNT and YYREEE (reference sequence). V was clipped by 2 bases and J by 7 bases, with 15 bases between them. The CDR3 reads CASSLPQGYAGYTF. The CDR3 nucleotides read TGTGCCAGCAGCTTACCCCAGGGGTATGCTGGCTACACCTTC.